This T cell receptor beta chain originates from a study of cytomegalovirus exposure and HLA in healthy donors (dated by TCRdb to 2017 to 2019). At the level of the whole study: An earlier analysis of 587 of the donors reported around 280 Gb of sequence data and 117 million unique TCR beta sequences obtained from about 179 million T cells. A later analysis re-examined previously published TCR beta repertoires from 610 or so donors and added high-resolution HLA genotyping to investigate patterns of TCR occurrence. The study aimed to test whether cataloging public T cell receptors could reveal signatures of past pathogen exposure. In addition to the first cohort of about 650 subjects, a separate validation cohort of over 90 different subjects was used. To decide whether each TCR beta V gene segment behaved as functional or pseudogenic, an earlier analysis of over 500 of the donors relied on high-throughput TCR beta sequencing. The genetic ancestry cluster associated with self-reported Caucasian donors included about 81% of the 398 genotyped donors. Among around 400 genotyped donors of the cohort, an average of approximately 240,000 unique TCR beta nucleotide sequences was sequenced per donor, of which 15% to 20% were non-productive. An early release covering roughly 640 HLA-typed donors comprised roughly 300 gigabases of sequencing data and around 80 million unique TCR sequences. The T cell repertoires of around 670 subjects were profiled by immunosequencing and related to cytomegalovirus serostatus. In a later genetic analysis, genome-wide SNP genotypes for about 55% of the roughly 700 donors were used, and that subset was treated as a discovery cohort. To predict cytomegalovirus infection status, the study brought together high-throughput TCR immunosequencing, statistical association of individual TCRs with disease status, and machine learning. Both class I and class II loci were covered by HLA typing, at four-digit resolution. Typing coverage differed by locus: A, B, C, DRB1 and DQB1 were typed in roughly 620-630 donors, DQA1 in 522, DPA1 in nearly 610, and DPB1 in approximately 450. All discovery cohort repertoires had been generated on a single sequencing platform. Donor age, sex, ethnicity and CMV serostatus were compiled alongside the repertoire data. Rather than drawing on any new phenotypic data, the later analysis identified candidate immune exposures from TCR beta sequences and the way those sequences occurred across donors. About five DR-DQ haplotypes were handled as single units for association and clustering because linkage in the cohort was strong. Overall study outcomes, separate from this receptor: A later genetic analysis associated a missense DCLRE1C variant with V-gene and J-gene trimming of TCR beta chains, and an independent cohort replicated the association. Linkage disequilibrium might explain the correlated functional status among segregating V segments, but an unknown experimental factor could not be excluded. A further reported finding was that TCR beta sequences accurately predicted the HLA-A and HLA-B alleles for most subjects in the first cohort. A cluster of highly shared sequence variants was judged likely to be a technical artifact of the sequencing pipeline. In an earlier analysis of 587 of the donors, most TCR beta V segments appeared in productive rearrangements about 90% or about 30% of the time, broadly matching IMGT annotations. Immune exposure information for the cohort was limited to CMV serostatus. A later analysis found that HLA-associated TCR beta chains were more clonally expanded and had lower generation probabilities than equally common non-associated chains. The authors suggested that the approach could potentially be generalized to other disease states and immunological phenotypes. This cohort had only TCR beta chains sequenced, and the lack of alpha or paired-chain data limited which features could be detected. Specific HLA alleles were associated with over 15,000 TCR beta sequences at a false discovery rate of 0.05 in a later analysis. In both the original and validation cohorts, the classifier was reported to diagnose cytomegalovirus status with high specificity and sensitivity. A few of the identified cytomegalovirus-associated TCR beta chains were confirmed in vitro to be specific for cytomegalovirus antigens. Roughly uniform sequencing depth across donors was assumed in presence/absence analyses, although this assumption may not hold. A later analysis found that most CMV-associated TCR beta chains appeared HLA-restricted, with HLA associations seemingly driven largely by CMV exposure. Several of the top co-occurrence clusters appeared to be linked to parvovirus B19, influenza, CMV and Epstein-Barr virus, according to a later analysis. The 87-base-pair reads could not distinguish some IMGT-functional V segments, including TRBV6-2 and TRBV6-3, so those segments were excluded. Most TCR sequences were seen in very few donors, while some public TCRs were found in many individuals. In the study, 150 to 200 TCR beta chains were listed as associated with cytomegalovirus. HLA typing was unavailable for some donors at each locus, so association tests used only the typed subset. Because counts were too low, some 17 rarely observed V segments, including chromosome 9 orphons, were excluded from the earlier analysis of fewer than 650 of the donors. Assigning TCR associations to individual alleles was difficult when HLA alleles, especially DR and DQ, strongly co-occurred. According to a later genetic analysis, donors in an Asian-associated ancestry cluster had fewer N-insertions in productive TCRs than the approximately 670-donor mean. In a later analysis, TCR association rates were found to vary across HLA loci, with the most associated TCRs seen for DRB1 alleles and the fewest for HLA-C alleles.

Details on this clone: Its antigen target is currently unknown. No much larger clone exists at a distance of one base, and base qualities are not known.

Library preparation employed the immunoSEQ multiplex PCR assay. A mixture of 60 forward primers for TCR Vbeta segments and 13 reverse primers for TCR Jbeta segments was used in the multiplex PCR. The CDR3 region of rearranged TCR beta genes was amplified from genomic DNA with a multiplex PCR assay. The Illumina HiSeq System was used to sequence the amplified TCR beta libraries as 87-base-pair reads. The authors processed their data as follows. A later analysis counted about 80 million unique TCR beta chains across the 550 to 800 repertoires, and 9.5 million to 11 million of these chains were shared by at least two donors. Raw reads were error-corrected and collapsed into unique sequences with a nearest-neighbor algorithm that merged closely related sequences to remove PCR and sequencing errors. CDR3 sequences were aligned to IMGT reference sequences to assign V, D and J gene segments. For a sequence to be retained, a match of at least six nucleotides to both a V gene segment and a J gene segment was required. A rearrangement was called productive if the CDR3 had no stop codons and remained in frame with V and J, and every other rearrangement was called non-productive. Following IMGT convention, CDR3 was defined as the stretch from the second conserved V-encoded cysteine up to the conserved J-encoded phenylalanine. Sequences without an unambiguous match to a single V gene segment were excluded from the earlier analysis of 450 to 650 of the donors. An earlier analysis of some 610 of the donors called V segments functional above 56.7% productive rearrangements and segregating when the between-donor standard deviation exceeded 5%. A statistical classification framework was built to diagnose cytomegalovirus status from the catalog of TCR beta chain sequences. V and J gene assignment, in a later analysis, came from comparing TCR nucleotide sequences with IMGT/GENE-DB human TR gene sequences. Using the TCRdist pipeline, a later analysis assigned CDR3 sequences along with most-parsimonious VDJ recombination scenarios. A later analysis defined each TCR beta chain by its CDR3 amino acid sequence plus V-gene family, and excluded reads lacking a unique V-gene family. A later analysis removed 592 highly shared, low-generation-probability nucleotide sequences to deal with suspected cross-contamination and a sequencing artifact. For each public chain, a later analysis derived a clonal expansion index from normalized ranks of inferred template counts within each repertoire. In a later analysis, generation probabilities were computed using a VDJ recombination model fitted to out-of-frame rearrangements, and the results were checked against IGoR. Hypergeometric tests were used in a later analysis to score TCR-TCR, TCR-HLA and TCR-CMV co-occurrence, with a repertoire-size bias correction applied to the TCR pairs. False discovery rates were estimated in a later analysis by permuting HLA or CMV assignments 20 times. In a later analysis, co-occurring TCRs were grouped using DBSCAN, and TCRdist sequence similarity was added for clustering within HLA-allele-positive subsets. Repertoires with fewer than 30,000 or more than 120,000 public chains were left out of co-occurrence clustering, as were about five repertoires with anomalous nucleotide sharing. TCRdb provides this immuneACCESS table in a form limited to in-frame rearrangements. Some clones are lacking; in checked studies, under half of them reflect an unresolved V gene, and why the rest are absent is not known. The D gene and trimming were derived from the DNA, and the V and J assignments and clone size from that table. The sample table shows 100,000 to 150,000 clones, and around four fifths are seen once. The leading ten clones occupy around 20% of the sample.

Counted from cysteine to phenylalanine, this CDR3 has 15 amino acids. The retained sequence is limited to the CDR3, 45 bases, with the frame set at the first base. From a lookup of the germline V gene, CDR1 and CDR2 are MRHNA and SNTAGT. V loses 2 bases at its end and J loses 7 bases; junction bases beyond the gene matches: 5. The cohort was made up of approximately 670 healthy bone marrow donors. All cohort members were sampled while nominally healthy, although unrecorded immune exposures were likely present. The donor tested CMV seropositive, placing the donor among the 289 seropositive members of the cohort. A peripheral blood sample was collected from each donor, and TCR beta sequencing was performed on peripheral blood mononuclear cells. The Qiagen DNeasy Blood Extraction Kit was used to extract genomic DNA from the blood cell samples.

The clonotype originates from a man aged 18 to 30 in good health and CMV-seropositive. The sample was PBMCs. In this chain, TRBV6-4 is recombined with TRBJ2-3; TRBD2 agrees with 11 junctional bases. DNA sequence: TGTGCCAGCAGTGACGGGTCTAGCGGGGGGAATACGCAGTATTTT. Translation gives CASSDGSSGGNTQYF.